Here is one TCR beta chain with its context. Its antigen is undetermined. After removal of 6 bases from V and 2 bases from J, the junction contained 20 bases not matched to a gene. Looked up from germline, CDR1 is LGHNT and CDR2 is FRNRAP. CDR3 length: 20 amino acids. Stated treatment: 15 to 20 received Ad26.COV2.S at low or high dose, single or two shots; 5 received placebo; per-sample allocation not given. Samples were taken on day 63 after the first vaccine or placebo injection. Only in-frame clones appear in the TCRdb table, and some are missing; sequencing was by immunoSEQ multiplex PCR. This table holds about 350,000 clones, approximately 81% found once. This specimen comes from a study of Ad26.COV2.S vaccination and SARS-CoV-2 variants. For the study at large: By the intramuscular route, Ad26.COV2.S was given once, or twice 56 days apart.

Study observations and caveats: Spike-specific TCR breadth was greater after Ad26.COV2.S than placebo. Breadth, reportedly substantial, characterized the spike-specific CD8+ and CD4+ T cell responses after vaccination.

This specimen was peripheral blood, taken in a trial of Ad26.COV2.S vaccine versus placebo. The source of this sequence is a person between 18 and 59 years old who received the Ad26.COV2.S COVID-19 vaccine or a placebo. The gene calls are TRBV12-5 and TRBJ2-1, with 9 bases aligning to TRBD2. CDR3 in DNA: TGTGCTAGTGGCCTCCAAATTACACTAGCGGGCCTTGGGCCCTACAATGAGCAGTTCTTC. Its protein is CASGLQITLAGLGPYNEQFF.